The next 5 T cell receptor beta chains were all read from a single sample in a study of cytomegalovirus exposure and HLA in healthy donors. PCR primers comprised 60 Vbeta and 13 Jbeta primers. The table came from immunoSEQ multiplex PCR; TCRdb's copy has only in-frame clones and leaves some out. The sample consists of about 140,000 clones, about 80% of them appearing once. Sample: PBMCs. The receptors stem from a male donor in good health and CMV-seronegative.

CDR3 region: CASSLRGVGEKLFF. CDR3 coding DNA: TGTGCCAGCAGCTTAAGGGGTGTAGGTGAAAAACTGTTTTTT. The chain couples TRBV5-4 to TRBJ1-4; D might be TRBD1 (5 bases). Trimming took 2 bases from V and 7 from J, leaving 12 bases between them. The CDR3 is 14 residues long. In germline, CDR1 is SGHNT, CDR2 YYREEE (reference sequence).

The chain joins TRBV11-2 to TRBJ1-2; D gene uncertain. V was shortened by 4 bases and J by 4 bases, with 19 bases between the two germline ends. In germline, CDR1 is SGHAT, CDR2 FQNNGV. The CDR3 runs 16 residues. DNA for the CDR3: TGTGCCAGCAGCTATTTGGACCGCCCCCGGGGCTATGGCTACACCTTC. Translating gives CASSYLDRPRGYGYTF.

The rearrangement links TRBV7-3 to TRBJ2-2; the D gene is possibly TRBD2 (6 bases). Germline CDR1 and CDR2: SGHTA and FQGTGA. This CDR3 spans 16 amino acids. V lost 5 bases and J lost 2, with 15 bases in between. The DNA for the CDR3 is TGTGCCAGCAGCGAGAGGCGGGGTTCTAACACCGGGGAGCTGTTTTTT. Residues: CASSERRGSNTGELFF. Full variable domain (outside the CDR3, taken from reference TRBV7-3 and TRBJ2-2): GAGVSQTPSNKVTEKGKYVELRCDPISGHTALYWYRQSLGQGPEFLIYFQGTGAADDSGLPNDRFFAVRPEGSVSTLKIQRTERGDSAVYLCASSERRGSNTGELFFGEGSRLTVL.

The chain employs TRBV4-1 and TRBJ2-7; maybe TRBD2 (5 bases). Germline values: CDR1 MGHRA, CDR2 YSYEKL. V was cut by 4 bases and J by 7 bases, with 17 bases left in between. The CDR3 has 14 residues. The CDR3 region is CASSRGERTEEQYF. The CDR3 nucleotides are TGCGCCAGCAGCCGGGGAGAGCGGACGGAAGAGCAGTACTTC.

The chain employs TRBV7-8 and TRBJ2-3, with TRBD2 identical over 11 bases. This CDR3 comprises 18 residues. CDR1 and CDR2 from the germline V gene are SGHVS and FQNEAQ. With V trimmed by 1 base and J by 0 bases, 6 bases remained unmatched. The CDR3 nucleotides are TGTGCCAGCAGCTTAGGGCTAGCGGGGGGCATAAGCACAGATACGCAGTATTTT. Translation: CASSLGLAGGISTDTQYF.